This T cell receptor beta chain was obtained from a study of cytomegalovirus exposure and HLA in healthy donors. This clone turned up a few times. Use of 60 Vbeta and 13 Jbeta primers characterized the PCR. Some clones are missing from TCRdb's copy, which holds only in-frame ones; the method was immunoSEQ multiplex PCR. The data contain tens of thousands of clones, roughly 70% of them seen just once; the ten biggest clones take up 2.1%. There are 14 residues in the CDR3. The ends lost 3 bases at V and 4 bases at J; junction bases unmatched: 4. CDR1 is SGHNT, CDR2 YYREEE, per germline (reference sequence).

The TCR was taken from a man younger than 40 in good health and CMV-seronegative. The chain uses TRBV5-4 and TRBJ1-5, with TRBD1 identical over 7 bases. Sequenced input: PBMCs. CDR3 in DNA: TGTGCCAGCAGCTCGGACAGGTGGAATCAGCCCCAGCATTTT. Amino acids: CASSSDRWNQPQHF. The full variable domain, completed using reference TRBV5-4 and TRBJ1-5, is ETGVTQSPTHLIKTRGQQVTLRCSSQSGHNTVSWYQQALGQGPQFIFQYYREEENGRGNFPPRFSGLQFPNYSSELNVNALELDDSALYLCASSSDRWNQPQHFGDGTRLSIL.